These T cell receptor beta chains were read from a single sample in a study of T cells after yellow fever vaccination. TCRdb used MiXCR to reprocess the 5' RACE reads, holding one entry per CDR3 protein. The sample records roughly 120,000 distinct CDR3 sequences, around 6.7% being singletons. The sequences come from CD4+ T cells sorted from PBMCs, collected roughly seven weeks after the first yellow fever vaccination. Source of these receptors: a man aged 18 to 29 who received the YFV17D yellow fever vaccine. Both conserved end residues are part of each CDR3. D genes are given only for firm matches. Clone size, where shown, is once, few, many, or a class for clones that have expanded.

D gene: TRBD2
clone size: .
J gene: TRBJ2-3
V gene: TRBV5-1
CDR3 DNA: TGCGCCAGCAGCGTATGGACTAGGAACTCAGATACGCAGTATTTT
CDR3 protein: CASSVWTRNSDTQYF

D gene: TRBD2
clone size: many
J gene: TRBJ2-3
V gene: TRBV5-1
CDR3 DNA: TGCGCCAGCACCCCTCCGGGACTAGGGAAAGATACGCAGTATTTT
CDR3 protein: CASTPPGLGKDTQYF

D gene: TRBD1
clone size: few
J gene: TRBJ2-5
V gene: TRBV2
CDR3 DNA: TGTGCCAGCAGTGTGAACAGGGGGCATGAGACCCAGTACTTC
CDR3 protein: CASSVNRGHETQYF

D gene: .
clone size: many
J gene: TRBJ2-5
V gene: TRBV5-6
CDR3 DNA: TGTGCCAGCAGCTTGGGGCCAATCCAAGAGACCCAGTACTTC
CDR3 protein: CASSLGPIQETQYF

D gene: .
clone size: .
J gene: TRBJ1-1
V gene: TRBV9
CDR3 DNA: TGTGCCAGCAGCAGCTCGACCGTGAACACTGAAGCTTTCTTT
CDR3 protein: CASSSSTVNTEAFF

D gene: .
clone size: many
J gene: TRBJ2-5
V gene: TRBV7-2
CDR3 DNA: TGTGCCAGCGAACGGGGGACTCAAGAGACCCAGTACTTC
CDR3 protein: CASERGTQETQYF

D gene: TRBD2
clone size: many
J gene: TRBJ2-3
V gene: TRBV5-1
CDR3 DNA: TGCGCCAGCAGCTTGTTGGCTAGCGGGGGCTCTACCACAGATACGCAGTATTTT
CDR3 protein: CASSLLASGGSTTDTQYF

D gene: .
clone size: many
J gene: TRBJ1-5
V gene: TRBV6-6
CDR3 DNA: TGTGCCAGCAGTTACGGGGGCAATCAGCCCCAGCATTTT
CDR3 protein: CASSYGGNQPQHF

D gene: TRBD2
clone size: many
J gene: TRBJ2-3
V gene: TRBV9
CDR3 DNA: TGTGCCAGCAGCGTTGGGACTAGCGGTTACACAGATACGCAGTATTTT
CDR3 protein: CASSVGTSGYTDTQYF

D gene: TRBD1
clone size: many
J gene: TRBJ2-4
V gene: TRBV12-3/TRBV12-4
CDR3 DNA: TGTGCCAGCAGTCCGGAAGGACAGGGGGAAAACATTCAGTACTTC
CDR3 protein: CASSPEGQGENIQYF

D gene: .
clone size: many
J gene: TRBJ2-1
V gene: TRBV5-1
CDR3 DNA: TGCGCCAGCAGCGTTGACCTAGGGGATGAGCAGTTCTTC
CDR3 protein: CASSVDLGDEQFF

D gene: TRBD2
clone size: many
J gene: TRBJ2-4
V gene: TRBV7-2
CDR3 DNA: TGTGCCAGCAGCTTAGAAGCGGGGGGATTGGGGTACATTCAGTACTTC
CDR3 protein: CASSLEAGGLGYIQYF

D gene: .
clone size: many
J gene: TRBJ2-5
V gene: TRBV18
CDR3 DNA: TGTGCCAGCTCACCACCAGGACAAGAGACCCAGTACTTC
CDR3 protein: CASSPPGQETQYF

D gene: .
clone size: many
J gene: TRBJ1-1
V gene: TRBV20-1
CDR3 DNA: TGCAGTGCTAGGGTGCCCGGAGCGGTGAACACTGAAGCTTTCTTT
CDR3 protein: CSARVPGAVNTEAFF

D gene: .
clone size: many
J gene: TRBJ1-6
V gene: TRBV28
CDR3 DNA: TGTGCCAGCACCTTGGGCGGGGGGGGCCTTCGGTCACCCCTCCACTTT
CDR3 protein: CASTLGGGGLRSPLHF

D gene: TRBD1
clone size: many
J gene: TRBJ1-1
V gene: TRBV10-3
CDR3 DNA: TGTGCCATCAGTGGACAGGGAAAGCGGGACACTGAAGCTTTCTTT
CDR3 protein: CAISGQGKRDTEAFF

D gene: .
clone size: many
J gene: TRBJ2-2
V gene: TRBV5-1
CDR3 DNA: TGCGCCAGCAGCTTTTCGGGGAACACCGGGGAGCTGTTTTTT
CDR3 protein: CASSFSGNTGELFF

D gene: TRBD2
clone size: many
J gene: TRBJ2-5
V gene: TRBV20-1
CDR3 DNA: TGCAGTGCTAGAGCGACTAGCGGGGTCCTTGAGACCCAGTACTTC
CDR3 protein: CSARATSGVLETQYF

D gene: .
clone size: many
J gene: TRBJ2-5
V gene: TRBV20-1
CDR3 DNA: TGCAGTGCCACGGGGGAGACCCAGTACTTC
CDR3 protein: CSATGETQYF

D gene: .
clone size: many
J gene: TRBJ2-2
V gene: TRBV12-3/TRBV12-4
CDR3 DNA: TGTGCCAGCAGTGTCCAGAGTACCGGGGAGCTGTTTTTT
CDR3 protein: CASSVQSTGELFF

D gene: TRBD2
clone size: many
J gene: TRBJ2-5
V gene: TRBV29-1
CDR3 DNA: TGCAGCGTCTCCTTCGGGACTATCCAAGAGACCCAGTACTTC
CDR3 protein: CSVSFGTIQETQYF

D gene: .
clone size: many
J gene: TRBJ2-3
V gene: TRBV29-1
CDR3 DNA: TGCAGCGTTGGTGGGGGGGCCGTTGATACGCAGTATTTT
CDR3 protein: CSVGGGAVDTQYF

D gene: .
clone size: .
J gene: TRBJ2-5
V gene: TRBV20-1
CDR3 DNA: TGCAGTGCTAGGGGGGCGGCTAGCGGCCAAGAGACCCAGTACTTC
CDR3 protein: CSARGAASGQETQYF

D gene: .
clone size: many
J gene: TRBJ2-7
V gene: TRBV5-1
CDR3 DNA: TGCGCCAGCAGCTTGGATGGACTTCCCCCCTACGAGCAGTACTTC
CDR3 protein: CASSLDGLPPYEQYF

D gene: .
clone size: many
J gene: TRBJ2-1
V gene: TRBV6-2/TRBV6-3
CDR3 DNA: TGTGCCAGCACCAGACTCAATGAGCAGTTCTTC
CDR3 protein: CASTRLNEQFF

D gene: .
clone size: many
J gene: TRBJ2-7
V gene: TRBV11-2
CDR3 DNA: TGTGCCAGCAGCTCCGCCCGTAGCTCCTACGAGCAGTACTTC
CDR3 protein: CASSSARSSYEQYF

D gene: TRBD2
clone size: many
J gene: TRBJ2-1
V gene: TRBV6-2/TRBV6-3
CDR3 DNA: TGTGCCAGCAGTTACCTAGCGGGGGGTATATACAATGAGCAGTTCTTC
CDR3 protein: CASSYLAGGIYNEQFF

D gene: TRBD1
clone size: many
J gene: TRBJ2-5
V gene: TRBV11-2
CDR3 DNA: TGTGCCAGCGGTCTAGGGGGCGAGCAGAGAGAGACCCAGTACTTC
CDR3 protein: CASGLGGEQRETQYF

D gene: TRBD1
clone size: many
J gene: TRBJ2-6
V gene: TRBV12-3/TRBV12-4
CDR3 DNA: TGTGCCAGCAGCAGGGGGCCTGGGGCCAACGTCCTGACTTTC
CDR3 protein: CASSRGPGANVLTF

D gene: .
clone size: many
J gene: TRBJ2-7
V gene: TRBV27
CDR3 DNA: TGTGCCAGCACCCGAACGCGTACAGCGGTTCCCTACGAGCAGTACTTC
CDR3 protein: CASTRTRTAVPYEQYF

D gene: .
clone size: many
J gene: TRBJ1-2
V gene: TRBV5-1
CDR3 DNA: TGCGCCAGCAGCTTGGAGGCAGGGATAATCTATGGCTACACCTTC
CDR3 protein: CASSLEAGIIYGYTF

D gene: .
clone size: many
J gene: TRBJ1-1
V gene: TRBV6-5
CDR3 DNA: TGTGCCAGCAGTTACTCGCTAACACCCCCTGAAGCTTTCTTT
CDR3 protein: CASSYSLTPPEAFF